This T cell receptor (beta chain) was sequenced for a study of blood T cell repertoires in COVID-19. Study-wide background: The United States, Italy and Spain provided the acute and convalescent COVID-19 samples.

This clone has only a few counts. Some clones are missing from TCRdb's copy, which holds only in-frame ones; the method was immunoSEQ multiplex PCR. The sample yields approximately 500,000 clones, 85% to 90% seen once. The CDR3 length is 14 residues. Germline V lookup: CDR1 SGHTA, CDR2 FQGNSA. The V and J ends lost 2 bases and 0 bases respectively, with 5 bases between them. The chain is built from TRBV7-2 and TRBJ1-3; D call uncertain. The sequence was obtained from a woman between 50 and 59 years old with COVID-19, enrolled during active disease. Sequenced input: peripheral blood. The CDR3 DNA sequence: TGTGCCAGCAGCTTACTCAGCTCTGGAAACACCATATATTTT. This translates into CASSLLSSGNTIYF.